These 13 T cell receptor beta chains originate from one sample sequenced in a study of cytomegalovirus exposure and HLA in healthy donors listed by TCRdb under 2017. Receptors were amplified or captured by the immunoSEQ multiplex PCR assay. For the multiplex PCR, a mixture combining 60 forward primers for TCR Vbeta segments and 13 reverse primers for TCR Jbeta segments was used. The source is immuneACCESS, and TCRdb retained only in-frame sequences with V and J called. Part of the clones is not carried over; for the studies checked, unresolved V genes explain less than half of this, and the remainder is unexplained. For this sample the table gives 170,000 or so clones, of which more than 60% were detected only once. The ten largest clones add up to approximately 1.5% of the sample. Sequencing input: PBMCs. Receptors originate from a woman under 40 in good health and CMV-seropositive.

In this sample, this clone turned up a few times. The J gene is TRBJ1-3, the V gene TRBV28; D is uncertain. The germline V gene encodes CDR1 MDHEN and CDR2 SYDVKM. The CDR3 is 14 amino acids. The V end was cut by 7 bases, the J end by 6 bases, with 16 bases between. The CDR3 loop reads CASTRAGGINTIYF. Written as DNA, the CDR3 is TGTGCCAGCACGCGCGCCGGAGGGATAAACACCATATATTTT.

J is TRBJ2-3 and V is TRBV28; possibly TRBD2 for D (5 bases). V was trimmed by 3 bases and J by 1 base, leaving 8 bases between them. The CDR3 is 14 amino acids. Germline V lookup: CDR1 MDHEN, CDR2 SYDVKM. CDR3 residues: CASSFSSGTDTQYF. CDR3 nucleotide sequence: TGTGCCAGCAGTTTTAGTAGCGGCACAGATACGCAGTATTTT.

The rearrangement links TRBV28 to TRBJ1-1; possibly TRBD1 for D (5 bases). Between the trimmed V and J ends, which lost 3 bases and 8 bases, there was a span of 16 bases. The CDR3 sequence is 14 residues long. Germline V gene data show CDR1 as MDHEN and CDR2 as SYDVKM. CDR3 amino acids: CASSFRARQNEAFF. CDR3 coding DNA: TGTGCCAGCAGTTTTAGGGCGAGACAGAACGAAGCTTTCTTT.

This chain links TRBV9 with TRBJ2-1; 10 bases align to TRBD2. This CDR3 spans 15 amino acids. The germline V gene encodes CDR1 SGDLS and CDR2 YYNGEE. J lost 8 bases, V lost 1 base, and 6 bases had no gene match. In DNA, the CDR3 is TGTGCCAGCAGCGTATCGCCTAGCGGGAGCTATGAGCAGTTCTTC. It encodes CASSVSPSGSYEQFF.

The rearrangement uses TRBV5-1 and TRBJ2-3; tentatively, D is TRBD2 (6 bases). Germline values: CDR1 SGHRS, CDR2 YFSETQ. Trimming took off 2 bases at V and 6 bases at J, with 16 bases between the two ends. The length of the CDR3 is 15 residues. CDR3 region: CASSFTGGVADTQYF. The CDR3 DNA reads as TGCGCCAGCAGCTTCACCGGAGGGGTAGCGGATACGCAGTATTTT. The variable domain in full, with the rest retrieved from reference TRBV5-1 and TRBJ2-3, is KAGVTQTPRYLIKTRGQQVTLSCSPISGHRSVSWYQQTPGQGLQFLFEYFSETQRNKGNFPGRFSGRQFSNSRSEMNVSTLELGDSALYLCASSFTGGVADTQYFGPGTRLTVL.

This clone was picked up a small number of times. This chain uses TRBV29-1 with TRBJ1-4, with TRBD1 matching over 8 bases. The V gene's germline CDR1 is SQVTM and CDR2 ANQGSEA. The CDR3 extends over 13 amino acids. Germline trimming cut 7 bases from V and 5 bases from J; bases unmatched to any gene: 6. Here the CDR3 reads CSAGTGGNEKLFF. In DNA form, the CDR3 reads TGCAGCGCCGGGACAGGTGGGAATGAAAAACTGTTTTTT.

This chain uses TRBV7-8 with TRBJ2-4; TRBD2 matches at 7 bases. The CDR3 contains 14 residues. Germline V gene sequence: CDR1 SGHVS, CDR2 FQNEAQ. Losses at the gene ends were 4 bases for V and 8 bases for J; bases not matched to a gene: 8. This CDR3 reads CASSSRTRRDIQYF. The DNA of the CDR3 is TGTGCCAGCAGCTCCAGGACTAGGAGGGACATTCAGTACTTC.

The chain couples TRBV27 to TRBJ2-1, with a possible D match to TRBD2 (5 bases). The CDR3 length is 13 residues. The V gene's germline CDR1 is MNHEY and CDR2 SMNVEV (reference sequence). The ends were cut back, 6 bases at V and 8 bases at J, with 14 bases in the middle. The CDR3 region is CASRGRPRDEQFF. CDR3 coding DNA: TGTGCCAGCAGAGGCAGGCCGCGGGATGAGCAGTTCTTC.

In this sample, this clone turned up once. The limits of the CDR3 on the DNA are not certain, so only TCRdb's listed CDR3 is given. The V and J genes are TRBV7-5 and TRBJ2-1; TRBD2 was called by the table and not checked on the DNA. TRBV7-5 is described as a pseudogene. The CDR3 extends over 19 residues, inclusive of both ends. The CDR3 loop reads CVRSIQGGVAGGTYNEQFF.

V usage is TRBV6-5 and J usage is TRBJ1-1, with D perhaps matching TRBD1 (5 bases). This CDR3 spans 13 amino acids. V lost 2 bases and J lost 7, with 11 bases in between. The germline V gene has CDR1 MNHEY and CDR2 SVGAGI. In DNA, the CDR3 is TGTGCCAGCAGTTACCTCCCGGGGGGTGAAGCTTTCTTT. Its protein is CASSYLPGGEAFF.

The sample holds a few counts of this clone. The genes are TRBV28 and TRBJ2-4; D unresolved. Per germline, CDR1 MDHEN and CDR2 SYDVKM. The length of the CDR3 is 12 residues. The V end was cut by 10 bases, the J end by 5 bases, with 12 bases between. The CDR3 here is CATLRVQNIQYF. Written as DNA, the CDR3 is TGTGCCACCCTACGGGTTCAAAACATTCAGTACTTC.

The sample holds one count of this clone. This CDR3 is CASSQDSGITEAFF. CDR3 sequence (DNA): TGCGCCAGCAGCCAAGATTCGGGGATCACTGAAGCTTTCTTT. V usage is TRBV4-1 and J usage is TRBJ1-1; D is uncertain. V was pared by 0 bases and J by 4 bases, with 9 bases between. CDR1 and CDR2 (germline): MGHRA, YSYEKL. This CDR3 comprises 14 residues.

The chain recombines TRBV10-2 with TRBJ2-1, with 9 bases fitting TRBD1. V was pared by 6 bases and J by 8 bases, with 8 bases of the junction left unmatched. The germline CDR1 and CDR2 sequences are WSHSY and SAAADI. The CDR3 consists of 14 residues. The CDR3 sequence is CASRLQDRGDEQFF. CDR3 sequence (DNA): TGCGCCAGCAGGCTCCAGGACAGGGGCGATGAGCAGTTCTTC.